This T cell receptor beta chain was retrieved from a study of blood T cell repertoires in COVID-19. V gave up 4 bases and J gave up 1 base, with 17 bases separating them. The CDR3 runs to 16 residues. CDR1 and CDR2 (germline): SQVTM, ANQGSEA. The protocol was immunoSEQ multiplex PCR, while the TCRdb copy is restricted to in-frame clones and leaves out a portion. The sample lists about 180,000 clones, roughly 88% occurring once. This sequence was found in a woman in her thirties with acute or convalescent COVID-19. The rearrangement joins TRBV29-1 to TRBJ2-1, with a weak D call TRBD1 (6 bases). The sample consisted of peripheral blood. The CDR3 loop is CSVGSQGIMSYNEQFF. The DNA for the CDR3 is TGCAGCGTTGGATCACAGGGCATAATGTCCTACAATGAGCAGTTCTTC.